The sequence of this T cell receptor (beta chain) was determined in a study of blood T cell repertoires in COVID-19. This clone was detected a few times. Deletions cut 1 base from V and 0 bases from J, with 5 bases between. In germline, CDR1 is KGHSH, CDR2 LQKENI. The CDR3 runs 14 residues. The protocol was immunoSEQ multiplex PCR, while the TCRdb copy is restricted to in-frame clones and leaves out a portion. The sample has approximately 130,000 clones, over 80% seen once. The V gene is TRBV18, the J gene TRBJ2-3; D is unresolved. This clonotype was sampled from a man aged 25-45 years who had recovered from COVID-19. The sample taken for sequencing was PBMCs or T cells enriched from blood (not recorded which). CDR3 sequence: CASSPQRSTDTQYF. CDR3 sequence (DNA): TGTGCCAGCTCACCACAGCGTAGCACAGATACGCAGTATTTT.